This T cell receptor beta chain emerged from a study of cytomegalovirus exposure and HLA in healthy donors (dated by TCRdb to 2016 to 2017). Background on the whole study: According to a later analysis, one platform produced both the 110 or so validation repertoires and the approximately 670 repertoires of the first cohort. The study aimed to test whether signatures of past pathogen exposure could be identified by cataloging public T cell receptors. Along with the approximately 620-subject first cohort, a separate validation cohort of over a hundred different subjects was used. The study combined high-throughput TCR immunosequencing, statistical association of individual TCRs with disease status, and machine learning to predict cytomegalovirus infection status. The investigation overall reported the following: In both the original and validation cohorts, the classifier was reported to diagnose cytomegalovirus status with high specificity and sensitivity. In the study, approximately 150 TCR beta chains were listed as associated with cytomegalovirus. Subsequent analysis determined that TCRs grouped into clusters in the first cohort also showed a tendency toward co-occurrence across the 120 or so validation repertoires, and about 93% of cluster scores exceeded 0. In vitro tests confirmed that a few of the cytomegalovirus-associated TCR beta chains recognize cytomegalovirus antigens. Most TCR sequences were observed very rarely across donors, whereas some public TCRs were present in many individuals. The validation cohort had no HLA typing available for a later analysis, so co-occurrence within that cohort was assessed over all 120 or so repertoires. The authors suggested that the approach could potentially be extended to other disease states and immunological phenotypes.

The donors were included in the validation cohort of around 120 subjects, a group kept apart from the roughly 700-subject first cohort. The receptor library was made with the immunoSEQ multiplex PCR assay. The paper's data handling went like this. To diagnose cytomegalovirus status from the catalog of TCR beta chain sequences, a statistical classification framework was built. TCRdb took this table from immuneACCESS and kept in-frame rearrangements with V and J called. Such tables lack part of the clones; where checked against another copy, unresolved V genes explain under half of the gap, and the rest is unexplained. V and J calls and clone size are as listed in that table; D and trimming were resolved from the DNA. The sample table lists roughly 240,000 clones, approximately 87% of them with a count of one. The ten largest clones represent roughly 2.5% of the sample. For this clone: Its antigen specificity is not known. The sample holds no much larger clone one base away, and base qualities are not on file.

Taken from the germline V gene, the CDR1 and CDR2 loops are SGHTA and FQGNSA. There are 13 amino acids in the CDR3, from cysteine to phenylalanine inclusive. CDR3 DNA only is kept here, 39 bases in frame from base 1. The junction shows trimming of 4 bases on V and 0 bases on J, plus 4 bases between the germline ends. Material: PBMCs. The rearranged chain carries TRBV7-2 and TRBJ1-3, with the D gene not confidently named. The receptor was isolated from a man aged 18 to 29 in good health and CMV-seronegative. CDR3 reads: CASSSYSGNTIYF. DNA sequence: TGTGCCAGCAGCTCGTACTCTGGAAACACCATATATTTT.